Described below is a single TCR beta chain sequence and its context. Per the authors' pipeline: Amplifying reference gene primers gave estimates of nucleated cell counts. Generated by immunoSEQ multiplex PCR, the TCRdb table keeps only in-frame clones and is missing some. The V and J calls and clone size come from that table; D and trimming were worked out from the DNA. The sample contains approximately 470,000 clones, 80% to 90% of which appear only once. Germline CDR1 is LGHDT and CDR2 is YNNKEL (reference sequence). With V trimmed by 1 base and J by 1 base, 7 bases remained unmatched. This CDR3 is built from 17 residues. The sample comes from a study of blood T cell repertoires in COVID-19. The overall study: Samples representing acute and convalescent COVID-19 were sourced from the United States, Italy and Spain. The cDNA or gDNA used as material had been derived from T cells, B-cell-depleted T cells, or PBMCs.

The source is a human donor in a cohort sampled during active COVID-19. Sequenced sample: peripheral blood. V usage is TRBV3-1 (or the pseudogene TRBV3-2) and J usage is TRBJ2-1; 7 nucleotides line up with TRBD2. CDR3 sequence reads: CASSQVSSSGSYNEQFF. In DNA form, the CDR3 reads TGTGCCAGCAGCCAAGTTAGCTCTAGCGGATCCTACAATGAGCAGTTCTTC.